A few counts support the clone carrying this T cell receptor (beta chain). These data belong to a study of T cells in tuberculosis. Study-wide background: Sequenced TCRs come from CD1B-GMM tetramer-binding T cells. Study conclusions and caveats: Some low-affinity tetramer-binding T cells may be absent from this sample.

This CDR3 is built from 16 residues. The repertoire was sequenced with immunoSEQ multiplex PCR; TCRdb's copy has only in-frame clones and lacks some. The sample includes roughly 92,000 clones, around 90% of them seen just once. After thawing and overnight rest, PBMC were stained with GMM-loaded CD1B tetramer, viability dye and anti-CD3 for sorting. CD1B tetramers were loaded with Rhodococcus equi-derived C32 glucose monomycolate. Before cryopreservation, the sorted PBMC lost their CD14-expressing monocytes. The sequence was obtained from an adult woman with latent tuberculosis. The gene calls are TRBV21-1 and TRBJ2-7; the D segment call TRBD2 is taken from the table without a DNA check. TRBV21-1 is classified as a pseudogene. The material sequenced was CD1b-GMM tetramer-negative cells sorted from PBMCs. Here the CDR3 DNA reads TGTGCCAGCAGCAAAGCGGGCCTAGCGGGGGGAAACGAGCAGTACTTC. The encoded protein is CASSKAGLAGGNEQYF.